This TCR beta chain was found in a study of shared clonotypes between healthy human individuals. For the study at large: Each donor had three CD4 naive, three CD4 memory, two CD8 naive and one CD8 memory plate.

Germline-derived CDR1 and CDR2 are SGHNT and YYREEE (reference sequence). The CDR3 sequence is 16 residues long. J lost 3 bases, V lost 0 bases, and 4 bases had no gene match. Source study methods: From ImmunoSEQ came sequences covering only the junction and carrying no quality scores, so filtering differed. TCRdb's copy holds only in-frame clones and misses some; the assay was immunoSEQ multiplex PCR. D and trimming come from the DNA, and the V and J calls and clone size come from that table. The sample has around 1 million clones; about three quarters are singletons. This chain uses TRBV5-4 with TRBJ2-7, with TRBD1 identical over 12 bases. Sequenced material: memory CD4+ T cells sorted from blood. Subset given: CD45RA-negative fraction. The sequence derives from a man between 18 and 35 years old in good health. The CDR3 DNA sequence: TGTGCCAGCAGCTTGGGGGGACAGGGGGCCTTCTACGAGCAGTACTTC. Its translation is CASSLGGQGAFYEQYF.